One sample yielded the 5 T cell receptor beta chains listed below, sequenced in a study of T cells in Graves' hyperthyroidism and ophthalmopathy. TCR beta CDR3 region amplification was performed from RNA transcripts. When the TCR CDR3 underwent first-round RT-PCR, the HTBI primer set was used. TCRdb re-called the multiplex PCR reads with MiXCR, one entry per CDR3 protein. The sample holds 800,000 or so distinct CDR3 sequences, approximately 40% seen once. Specimen: blood. All receptors come from a man between 18 and 29 years old with Graves' hyperthyroidism.

For this clonotype: A much bigger clone sits one base away, suggesting this may be a read error. CDR3 loop: CASSFATGSCEQYF. The CDR3 DNA is TGTGCCAGCAGCTTTGCGACTGGGTCCTGCGAGCAGTACTTC. J is TRBJ2-7 and V is TRBV11-1, with D unclear. Germline-derived CDR1 and CDR2 are SGHAT and FQDESV (reference sequence). This CDR3 spans 14 amino acids. Variable domain in full (rest from reference TRBV11-1 and TRBJ2-7): EAEVAQSPRYKITEKSQAVAFWCDPISGHATLYWYRQILGQGPELLVQFQDESVVDDSQLPKDRFSAERLKGVDSTLKIQPAELGDSAMYLCASSFATGSCEQYFGPGTRLTVT.

This clonotype was detected ten times or more. This sequence joins TRBV10-3 and TRBJ1-5; the D is unclear. The germline V gene has CDR1 ENHRY and CDR2 SYGVKD. V lost 0 bases and J 11 bases, leaving 11 bases between the germline ends. This CDR3 is built from 13 residues. DNA for the CDR3: TGTGCCATCAGTGAGTCGGTGACATCAGCCCAGCATTTT. Protein sequence: CAISESVTSAQHF.

This clonotype occurred a few times. The gene calls are TRBV12-3 or TRBV12-4 and TRBJ2-6; a possible D gene is TRBD2 (7 bases). The CDR3 totals 18 residues. The V and J ends lost 1 base and 0 bases respectively, with 13 bases between them. CDR3 sequence (DNA): TGTGCCAGCAGTTTAGAGGGGGGCGGGAGCTCTGGGGCCAACGTCCTGACTTTC. This sequence encodes CASSLEGGGSSGANVLTF.

The chain uses TRBV5-1 and TRBJ2-7; D may match TRBD1 or TRBD2 (6 bases each). The CDR3 has 14 residues. Deletions cut 5 bases from V and 5 bases from J, with 17 bases between. Germline V gene sequence: CDR1 SGHRS, CDR2 YFSETQ. CDR3 coding DNA: TGCGCCAGCAGTCATGGAGCCGGGGGCGACGAGCAGTACTTC. Protein sequence: CASSHGAGGDEQYF.

The chain uses TRBV29-1 and TRBJ1-1; 7 positions match TRBD1. Germline trimming cut 7 bases from V and 3 bases from J; bases unmatched to any gene: 11. The CDR3 is 14 residues long. From germline, CDR1 is SQVTM and CDR2 ANQGSEA. DNA for the CDR3: TGCAGCGCCTCAACAGGGGCCAGGCACACTGAAGCTTTCTTT. Translated, it gives CSASTGARHTEAFF.